The sequence of this T cell receptor (beta chain) was determined in a study of human thymus T cells. Corrective heart surgery yielded resections, and these provided the thymus tissue. The donor group consisted of healthy Finnish infants who were having corrective surgery for congenital heart defects. Clones were read by immunoSEQ multiplex PCR, and TCRdb kept only the in-frame ones, dropping some. The sample has approximately 70,000 clones; around 95% are singletons. General study results and limits: Blood and thymic repertoires both appeared biased in V and J gene usage.

This clone was counted a few times. Its target is not known. Germline V gives CDR1 SEHNR, CDR2 FQNEAQ (reference sequence). CDR3 length equals 16 residues. With 5 bases removed from V and 0 bases from J, the gap between germline ends came to 16 bases. The chain uses TRBV7-9 and TRBJ1-2; perhaps TRBD1 as D (5 bases). This TCR was recovered from a girl under three years old with a congenital heart defect but otherwise immunologically healthy. The source material was thymus tissue. This CDR3 is CASSLGLQEPNYGYTF. In nucleotides, the CDR3 is TGTGCCAGCAGCCTAGGACTACAGGAACCTAACTATGGCTACACCTTC.